These 26 T cell receptor beta chains came from one sample sequenced in a study of OX40 agonist ivuxolimab in advanced cancers. Using immunoSEQ multiplex PCR, the repertoire was profiled, and TCRdb retains in-frame clones only, with some absent. The sample lists nearly 95,000 clones, 85% to 95% occurring once. The source was CD4+ or CD8+ T cells sorted from blood, collected in a trial of the OX40 agonist ivuxolimab. The receptors shown here come from an adult with an advanced solid tumor such as melanoma, head and neck, liver or kidney cancer.

The chain couples TRBV19 to TRBJ1-1, with D unclear. With 7 bases removed from V and 1 base from J, the gap between germline ends came to 10 bases. The germline gives CDR1 LNHDA, CDR2 SQIVND (reference sequence). This CDR3 is built from 13 residues. The CDR3 region has the DNA TGTGCCAGTACCCCGGAGGGGAACACTGAAGCTTTCTTT. Its translation: CASTPEGNTEAFF.

This chain links TRBV15 with TRBJ2-7; D is uncertain. This CDR3 is 14 amino acids long. Germline loops: CDR1 LNHNV, CDR2 YYDKDF (reference sequence). V lost 5 bases to trimming and J lost 3 bases, with 14 bases between them. CDR3 residues: CATSWWQVSYEQYF. CDR3 nucleotide sequence: TGTGCCACCAGCTGGTGGCAGGTAAGCTACGAGCAGTACTTC. Supplemented by reference TRBV15 and TRBJ2-7, the full variable domain reads DAMVIQNPRYQVTQFGKPVTLSCSQTLNHNVMYWYQQKSSQAPKLLFHYYDKDFNNEADTPDNFQSRRPNTSFCFLDIRSPGLGDTAMYLCATSWWQVSYEQYFGPGTRLTVT.

The chain has TRBV12-5 and TRBJ2-3; TRBD2 agrees at 7 bases. The CDR3 loop spans 16 amino acids. Germline-derived CDR1 and CDR2 are LGHNT and FRNRAP. V trimming: 3 bases; J trimming: 2 bases; junction bases outside the gene matches: 8. The CDR3 region is CASGFGEGGPTDTQYF. The DNA of the CDR3 is TGTGCTAGTGGTTTTGGGGAGGGAGGCCCCACAGATACGCAGTATTTT.

This chain uses TRBV28 with TRBJ2-5; D might be TRBD2 (5 bases). V gave up 3 bases and J gave up 4 bases, with 15 bases separating them. Germline values: CDR1 MDHEN, CDR2 SYDVKM. CDR3 length: 15 amino acids. CDR3 residues: CASSLVSNEGETQYF. The CDR3, as DNA: TGTGCCAGCAGTTTGGTCTCGAACGAGGGAGAGACCCAGTACTTC. Full variable domain (outside the CDR3, taken from reference TRBV28 and TRBJ2-5): DVKVTQSSRYLVKRTGEKVFLECVQDMDHENMFWYRQDPGLGLRLIYFSYDVKMKEKGDIPEGYSVSREKKERFSLILESASTNQTSMYLCASSLVSNEGETQYFGPGTRLLVL.

The gene calls are TRBV5-6 and TRBJ2-1, with a possible D match to TRBD2 (5 bases). The germline gives CDR1 SGHDT, CDR2 YYEEEE. Trimming left V 0 bases short and J 5 bases short, with 12 bases between. This CDR3 contains 15 residues. CDR3 sequence reads: CASSLEFAGNNEQFF. The CDR3 nucleotides read TGTGCCAGCAGCTTGGAATTTGCCGGGAACAATGAGCAGTTCTTC. Together with reference TRBV5-6 and TRBJ2-1, the CDR3 gives the full variable domain: DAGVTQSPTHLIKTRGQQVTLRCSPKSGHDTVSWYQQALGQGPQFIFQYYEEEERQRGNFPDRFSGHQFPNYSSELNVNALLLGDSALYLCASSLEFAGNNEQFFGPGTRLTVL.

This rearrangement joins TRBV5-1 to TRBJ2-7, with 8 positions matching TRBD1. Per the germline V gene, CDR1 is SGHRS and CDR2 is YFSETQ. Germline trimming cut 1 base from V and 7 bases from J; bases unmatched to any gene: 4. CDR3 length: 13 residues. The CDR3 is CASSLTGTGEQYF. The CDR3 nucleotides are TGCGCCAGCAGCTTGACCGGGACAGGTGAGCAGTACTTC.

The V call is TRBV21-1, the J call TRBJ2-2. TRBV21-1 is a documented pseudogene. The CDR3 spans 15 residues. CDR3 sequence: CASSKGGRGGGELFF. CDR3 DNA: TGTGCCAGCAGCAAAGGAGGCAGGGGAGGCGGGGAGCTGTTTTTT.

This clone was picked up a small number of times. The chain couples TRBV21-1 to TRBJ1-5; TRBD1, the D gene given by the table, was not confirmed from the DNA. TRBV21-1 is a documented pseudogene. CDR3 length: 13 amino acids. CDR3 residues: CASSGQGDQPQHF. CDR3 coding DNA: TGTGCCAGCAGTGGTCAGGGGGATCAGCCCCAGCATTTT.

The chain combines TRBV9 with TRBJ2-5; perhaps TRBD2 as D (6 bases). The V end lost 3 bases, the J end lost 0 bases, and 9 bases lay between the germline ends. CDR1 is SGDLS and CDR2 is YYNGEE in the germline V gene. CDR3 length equals 14 residues. CDR3 sequence reads: CASSAWDYQETQYF. The CDR3 DNA follows: TGTGCCAGCAGCGCCTGGGACTACCAAGAGACCCAGTACTTC.

The chain combines TRBV11-2 with TRBJ2-7; 9 nucleotides match TRBD1. V trimming: 3 bases; J trimming: 5 bases; junction bases outside the gene matches: 2. Germline CDR1 SGHAT, CDR2 FQNNGV. The CDR3 length is 13 residues. The CDR3 spells CASSFDRGNEQYF. For the CDR3, the DNA is TGTGCCAGCAGCTTTGACAGGGGGAACGAGCAGTACTTC.

The genes are TRBV11-2 and TRBJ2-3, with 8 bases matching TRBD2. Germline V gene data show CDR1 as SGHAT and CDR2 as FQNNGV. Trimming cost V 1 base and J 3 bases; bases outside gene matches: 6. This CDR3 has 16 amino acids. CDR3 amino acids: CASSLAGGPETDTQYF. For the CDR3, the DNA is TGTGCCAGCAGCTTAGCGGGAGGGCCTGAAACAGATACGCAGTATTTT.

The chain is built from TRBV6-1 and TRBJ1-6; 7 nucleotides line up with TRBD1. Germline V gene data show CDR1 as MNHNS and CDR2 as SASEGT. J was trimmed by 3 bases and V by 3 bases; bases with no gene match: 8. The CDR3 length is 17 residues. The CDR3 sequence is CASSDNNRQGYNSPLHF. The CDR3, as DNA: TGTGCCAGCAGTGACAACAACAGACAGGGCTATAATTCACCCCTCCACTTT.

The V gene is TRBV7-6, the J gene TRBJ2-7, with D tentatively TRBD2 (6 bases). Germline V gene lookup returns CDR1 SGHVS and CDR2 FNYEAQ. The germline V and J ends were trimmed by 2 bases and 3 bases, with 14 bases remaining between them. The CDR3 totals 15 residues. Written as DNA, the CDR3 is TGTGCCAGCAGCTTACAGGCGGGACCTCTCTACGAGCAGTACTTC. Its translation is CASSLQAGPLYEQYF.

The J gene is TRBJ2-7, the V gene TRBV5-5; 11 bases match TRBD2. CDR3 length: 17 residues. V dropped 4 bases and J dropped 3; count of bases not matched to a gene: 12. Germline assignment: CDR1 SGHKS and CDR2 YYEKEE (reference sequence). CDR3 loop: CASSLGLADALSYEQYF. CDR3 coding DNA: TGTGCCAGCAGCCTGGGACTAGCGGACGCCCTCAGCTACGAGCAGTACTTC. Full variable domain (missing parts from reference TRBV5-5 and TRBJ2-7): DAGVTQSPTHLIKTRGQQVTLRCSPISGHKSVSWYQQVLGQGPQFIFQYYEKEERGRGNFPDRFSARQFPNYSSELNVNALLLGDSALYLCASSLGLADALSYEQYFGPGTRLTVT.

The chain recombines TRBV11-2 with TRBJ2-1; D gene unclear. The CDR3 consists of 14 residues. Per germline, CDR1 SGHAT and CDR2 FQNNGV. Trimming took 1 base from V and 6 from J, leaving 10 bases between them. The CDR3 DNA is TGTGCCAGCAGCTTAGGGGCTGGGATCAATGAGCAGTTCTTC. Translating it yields CASSLGAGINEQFF.

Turning to this clone: The conserved phenylalanine or tryptophan is not found at the CDR3 terminus, so this likely reflects a read error. The chain couples TRBV20-1 to TRBJ1-1; TRBD1 aligns across 8 bases. With V trimmed by 6 bases and J by 6 bases, 3 bases remained unmatched. CDR1 is DFQATT and CDR2 is SNEGSKA in the germline V gene (reference sequence). The CDR3 extends over 11 amino acids. The CDR3, as DNA: TGCAGTGCAGACAGGGGCGCTGAAGCTTTCCTT. As protein: CSADRGAEAFL.

V gene TRBV27 combines with J gene TRBJ2-7; 7 bases are shared with TRBD1. The germline V gene has CDR1 MNHEY and CDR2 SMNVEV (reference sequence). V lost 4 bases to trimming and J lost 0 bases; unmatched junction nucleotides: 3. This CDR3 has 14 amino acids. DNA of the CDR3: TGTGCCAGCAGTTCCGGGACAGCCTCCTACGAGCAGTACTTC. It is translated as CASSSGTASYEQYF.

The rearrangement uses TRBV5-6 and TRBJ1-6; TRBD1 matches at 8 bases. J was trimmed by 9 bases and V by 3 bases; bases with no gene match: 8. Germline V gene data show CDR1 as SGHDT and CDR2 as YYEEEE. This CDR3 is built from 15 residues. CDR3 sequence (DNA): TGTGCCAGCAGCTCGCCAGGGGGCGCGGGTTCACCCCTCCACTTT. This sequence encodes CASSSPGGAGSPLHF.

This clone was found once. The V call is TRBV4-1, the J call TRBJ2-1, with D perhaps matching TRBD2 (5 bases). The CDR3 totals 17 residues. The V gene lost 4 bases and the J gene lost 8 bases, with 24 bases spanning the gap. Looked up from germline, CDR1 is MGHRA and CDR2 is YSYEKL. CDR3 region: CASSPRSRTSILDEQFF. The CDR3 DNA reads as TGCGCCAGCAGCCCCCGGAGCAGGACTTCTATTTTGGATGAGCAGTTCTTC.

DNA of the CDR3: TGTGCCAGCAGTTCAAAAGACTATCTCCAAGAGACCCAGTACTTC. Translating gives CASSSKDYLQETQYF. The chain couples TRBV28 to TRBJ2-5; weak D call: TRBD2 (5 bases). In germline, CDR1 is MDHEN, CDR2 SYDVKM. Trimming pared 4 bases from V and 1 base from J, leaving 13 bases between. The CDR3 runs to 15 residues.

V and J are TRBV10-1 and TRBJ2-1; the match to TRBD2 covers 15 bases. The V gene end was trimmed by 4 bases and the J gene end by 9 bases; junction bases not matched to a gene: 7. The germline V gene encodes CDR1 WNHNN and CDR2 SYGVQD (reference sequence). The CDR3 totals 16 residues. As DNA, the CDR3 is TGCGCCAGCAGTGTTGGACTAGCGGGAGGGTGGGGTGAGCAGTTCTTC. Residues: CASSVGLAGGWGEQFF.

The rearrangement links TRBV6-6 to TRBJ2-2; 8 bases agree with TRBD2. The CDR3 is made up of 15 amino acids. With 4 bases clipped from V and 5 bases from J, the junction kept 6 bases outside the gene matches. In germline, CDR1 is MNHNY, CDR2 SVGAGI (reference sequence). CDR3 coding DNA: TGTGCCAGCAGTTTTAGCGGGGAGGGGACCGGGGAGCTGTTTTTT. Its protein product is CASSFSGEGTGELFF.

The rearrangement joins TRBV15 to TRBJ2-2; the D is unclear. The CDR3 loop spans 13 amino acids. V was shortened by 5 bases and J by 5 bases, with 9 bases between the two germline ends. CDR1 is LNHNV, CDR2 YYDKDF, per germline (reference sequence). The CDR3 DNA reads as TGTGCCACCAGCGGTAGGGATACCGGGGAGCTGTTTTTT. Amino acids: CATSGRDTGELFF.

The chain carries TRBV27 and TRBJ2-4, with D unclear. CDR1 and CDR2 from the germline V gene are MNHEY and SMNVEV (reference sequence). There are 13 residues in the CDR3. Between the trimmed V and J ends, which lost 6 bases and 0 bases, there was a span of 6 bases. CDR3 coding DNA: TGTGCCAGCAGATCGTTAGCCAAAAACATTCAGTACTTC. Translated, it gives CASRSLAKNIQYF.

The chain recombines TRBV28 with TRBJ2-1, with a possible D match to TRBD2 (6 bases). Trimming removed 3 bases from V and 5 bases from J, with 26 bases in between. The CDR3 consists of 19 residues. CDR1 and CDR2 (germline): MDHEN, SYDVKM. The CDR3: CASSFRLGGFEGRDNEQFF. The CDR3 DNA is TGTGCCAGCAGTTTTCGACTAGGAGGATTCGAGGGCCGGGACAATGAGCAGTTCTTC. The whole variable domain, filled in from reference TRBV28 and TRBJ2-1, reads DVKVTQSSRYLVKRTGEKVFLECVQDMDHENMFWYRQDPGLGLRLIYFSYDVKMKEKGDIPEGYSVSREKKERFSLILESASTNQTSMYLCASSFRLGGFEGRDNEQFFGPGTRLTVL.

The chain couples TRBV4-2 to TRBJ1-2; 9 bases fit TRBD1. The CDR3 totals 16 residues. V was clipped by 4 bases and J by 1 base; unmatched bases: 7. Germline V gene lookup returns CDR1 LGHNA and CDR2 YNFKEQ. CDR3 loop: CASSREDRGRNYGYTF. CDR3 DNA: TGTGCCAGCAGCCGAGAGGACAGGGGTCGTAACTATGGCTACACCTTC.